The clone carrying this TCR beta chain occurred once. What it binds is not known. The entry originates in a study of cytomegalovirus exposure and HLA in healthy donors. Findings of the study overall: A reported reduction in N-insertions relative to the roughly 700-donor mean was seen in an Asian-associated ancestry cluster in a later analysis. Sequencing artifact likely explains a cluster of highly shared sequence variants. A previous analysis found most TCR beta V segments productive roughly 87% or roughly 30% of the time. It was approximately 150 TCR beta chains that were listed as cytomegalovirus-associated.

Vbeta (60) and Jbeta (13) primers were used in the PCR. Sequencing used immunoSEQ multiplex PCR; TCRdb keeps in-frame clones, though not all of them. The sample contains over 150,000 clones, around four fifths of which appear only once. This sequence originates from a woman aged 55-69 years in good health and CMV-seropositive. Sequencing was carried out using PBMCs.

CDR3 sequence (DNA): TGTGCCAGCAGCTTGGATCCCACTGGAAACACCATATATTTT. Translated: CASSLDPTGNTIYF. The chain employs TRBV5-8 and TRBJ1-3; no clear D. Germline CDR1 is SGHTS and CDR2 is YDEGEE. V was trimmed by 0 bases and J by 2 bases, leaving 6 bases between them. The CDR3 consists of 14 residues.